This TCR beta chain is from a study of Ad26.COV2.S vaccination and SARS-CoV-2 variants. Study details: Doses of Ad26.COV2.S were injected into muscle once or twice, 56 days apart.

Only in-frame clones appear in the TCRdb table, and some are missing; sequencing was by immunoSEQ multiplex PCR. The sample has some 400,000 clones; around nine tenths are singletons. Comment on this clone: What it binds is unknown.

Treatment described: about 20 received Ad26.COV2.S at low or high dose, single or two shots; about 5 received placebo; per-sample allocation not given. Day 63 following the first vaccine or placebo injection was when the samples were taken. As its vector, the vaccine had Ad26, which expressed Wuhan-strain SARS-CoV-2 spike. Trimming pared 0 bases from V and 4 bases from J, leaving 4 bases between. The germline gives CDR1 MNHNY, CDR2 SVGAGI (reference sequence). The CDR3 is 13 amino acids. Notes on the study in general: Similar non-spike TCR breadth was seen in vaccine and placebo recipients. Analyses that measured TCR breadth and depth may have underestimated total T cell responses.

The sample here was peripheral blood, taken in a trial of Ad26.COV2.S vaccine versus placebo. The chain couples TRBV6-6 to TRBJ1-5, with D unclear. The source of this sequence is a person between 18 and 65 years old who received the Ad26.COV2.S COVID-19 vaccine or a placebo. CDR3 loop: CASSYSANQPQHF. In DNA form, the CDR3 reads TGTGCCAGCAGTTACTCAGCTAATCAGCCCCAGCATTTT.